This TCR beta chain was captured in a study of blood T cell repertoires in COVID-19. Study-level background: T cells, B-cell-depleted T cells, or PBMCs provided the cDNA or gDNA that served as material.

Study members were between roughly 18 and 100 years old and lived in about two dozen US regions. Donors in Cohort 3 counted as recovered after two negative PCRs, clearance, or symptom resolution. The J segment lost 4 bases and the V segment lost 0 bases, leaving 2 bases of the junction unmatched. The length of the CDR3 is 14 residues. Some clones are missing from TCRdb's copy, which holds only in-frame ones; the method was immunoSEQ multiplex PCR. Of about 200,000 clones listed, roughly 80% are singletons. The rearrangement uses TRBV23-1 and TRBJ1-2; 7 positions agree with TRBD1. TRBV23-1 is assigned to the ORF class and has an uncertain function. The sequencing sample was made of PBMCs or T cells enriched from blood (not recorded which). This receptor was obtained from a middle-aged man who had recovered from COVID-19. The CDR3 protein is CASSQSAGGYGYTF. The CDR3 nucleotides are TGCGCCAGCAGTCAATCGGCAGGGGGCTATGGCTACACCTTC.